These 7 T cell receptor beta chains were sequenced from one sample in a study of T cells in Graves' hyperthyroidism and ophthalmopathy. Authors of the study amplified TCR beta CDR3 regions from RNA transcripts. RT-PCR in the first round (using the HTBI primer set) targeted the TCR CDR3. TCRdb fed the multiplex PCR reads into MiXCR, producing one record per CDR3 protein. The sample shows under 130,000 distinct CDR3 sequences, 47% of them seen only once. The material sequenced was blood. The receptors originated from a man aged 35-49 years with Graves' hyperthyroidism.

On this clonotype itself: This likely comes from a read error, as the CDR3 has no conserved phenylalanine or tryptophan at its end. It is unclear where the CDR3 begins or ends on the DNA, so no DNA is shown, and the CDR3 is as TCRdb lists it. The V call is TRBV9, the J call TRBJ1-3. Germline assignment: CDR1 SGDLS and CDR2 YYNGEE. Both ends counted, the CDR3 spans 11 residues. CDR3 sequence: CASSVVAAANT.

This clonotype was observed many times. This chain connects TRBV20-1 to TRBJ2-1; 8 nucleotides line up with TRBD2. V trimming: 2 bases; J trimming: 1 base; junction bases outside the gene matches: 7. The CDR3 runs 16 residues. The germline V gene encodes CDR1 DFQATT and CDR2 SNEGSKA (reference sequence). The chain's CDR3 is CSARSELAASYNEQFF. DNA of the CDR3: TGCAGTGCTAGATCGGAACTAGCGGCATCCTACAATGAGCAGTTCTTC.

V gene TRBV24-1 combines with J gene TRBJ2-5; TRBD2 matches 12 bases. Germline V CDR1 and CDR2: KGHDR, SFDVKD. The length of the CDR3 is 15 residues. The trim removed 5 bases at V and 5 bases at J, leaving 5 bases unmatched. CDR3 sequence: CATSGTSGDGETQYF. For the CDR3, the DNA is TGTGCCACCAGTGGGACTAGCGGGGATGGGGAGACCCAGTACTTC.

The CDR3 DNA reads TGTGCCAGCAGCTCAGGGGACCACACCGGGGAGCTGTTTTTT. This codes for CASSSGDHTGELFF. The chain carries TRBV7-6 and TRBJ2-2; the D gene is possibly TRBD1 (6 bases). The CDR3 sequence is 14 residues long. Trimming removed 4 bases at V and 3 bases at J, with 9 bases between. Germline CDR1 is SGHVS and CDR2 is FNYEAQ.

V usage is TRBV15 and J usage is TRBJ2-6; 8 bases line up with TRBD1. Trimming at V came to 1 base and at J to 4 bases, leaving 6 bases not matched to a gene. The CDR3 totals 17 residues. In germline, CDR1 is LNHNV, CDR2 YYDKDF (reference sequence). CDR3 residues: CATSRAGGFTGANVLTF. The DNA of the CDR3 is TGTGCCACCAGCAGAGCAGGGGGCTTCACCGGGGCCAACGTCCTGACTTTC.

The table lists this clonotype with a count of one. The rearrangement joins TRBV7-2 to TRBJ2-3; 8 bases match TRBD1. The CDR3 spans 12 residues. Germline V gene lookup returns CDR1 SGHTA and CDR2 FQGNSA. The V segment lost 9 bases and the J segment 4 bases; nucleotides outside the gene matches: 3. CDR3 residues: CASAGQADTQYF. Here the CDR3 DNA reads TGTGCCAGTGCGGGACAGGCAGATACGCAGTATTTT.

The chain couples TRBV20-1 to TRBJ2-7, with D unresolved. The germline V gene encodes CDR1 DFQATT and CDR2 SNEGSKA (reference sequence). This CDR3 contains 10 residues. Trimming shortened V by 3 bases and J by 11 bases, and 11 bases separated the two germline ends. CDR3: CSARKAGEYF. CDR3 DNA: TGCAGTGCTAGGAAGGCAGGAGAGTACTTC.